This T cell receptor beta chain was captured by sequencing in a study of T-cell memory formation after mild COVID-19. Study-level background: Most TCR clusters belonged to a single donor. Study-wide results and limits: Researchers report contracting CD4+ clones mostly in CM and EM, with CD8+ clones in EMRA. Second-wave clones with a day 37 peak had unconfirmed SARS-CoV-2 specificity.

This clonotype was observed many times. Antigen: not known. With constant-segment primers, 5'RACE yielded cDNA libraries of TCR alpha and TCR beta that carried sample barcodes and UMIs. MiXCR, applied by TCRdb to the 5' RACE reads, yields one record per CDR3 protein. Of 100,000 to 150,000 distinct CDR3 sequences in the sample, approximately 6.2% were seen once. This CDR3 region has 14 residues. Germline assignment: CDR1 DFQATT and CDR2 SNEGSKA (reference sequence). Deletions cut 5 bases from V and 1 base from J, with 12 bases between. The chain links TRBV20-1 to TRBJ1-3; D is undetermined. The clonotype comes from an adult woman who had mild COVID-19 (a few samples of this study predate the infection). Cell type and time point are not known. The sample was PBMCs or a T cell subset sorted from them (not recorded which). CDR3 amino acids: CSASSYTSGNTIYF. The CDR3 DNA is TGCAGTGCTTCCTCCTATACGTCTGGAAACACCATATATTTT.